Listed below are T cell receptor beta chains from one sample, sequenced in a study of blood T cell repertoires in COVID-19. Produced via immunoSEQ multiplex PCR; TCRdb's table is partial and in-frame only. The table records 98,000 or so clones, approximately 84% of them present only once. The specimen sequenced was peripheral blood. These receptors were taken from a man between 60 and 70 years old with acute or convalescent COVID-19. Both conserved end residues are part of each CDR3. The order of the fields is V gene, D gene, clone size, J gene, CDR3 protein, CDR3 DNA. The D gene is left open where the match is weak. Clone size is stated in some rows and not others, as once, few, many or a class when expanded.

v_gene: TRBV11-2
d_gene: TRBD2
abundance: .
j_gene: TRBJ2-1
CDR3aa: CASSWTSGSYNEQFF
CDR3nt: TGTGCCAGCAGCTGGACTAGCGGCTCCTACAATGAGCAGTTCTTC

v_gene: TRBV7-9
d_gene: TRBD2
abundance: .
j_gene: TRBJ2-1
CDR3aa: CASSLLAENEQFF
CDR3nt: TGTGCCAGCAGCTTGCTAGCGGAGAATGAGCAGTTCTTC

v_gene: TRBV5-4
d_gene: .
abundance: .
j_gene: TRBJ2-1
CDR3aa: CASSLGGSYNEQFF
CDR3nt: TGTGCCAGCAGCTTAGGGGGCTCCTACAATGAGCAGTTCTTC

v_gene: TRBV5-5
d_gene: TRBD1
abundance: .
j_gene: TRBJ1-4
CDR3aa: CASSTYGQVANEKLFF
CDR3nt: TGTGCCAGCAGCACATACGGACAGGTAGCTAATGAAAAACTGTTTTTT

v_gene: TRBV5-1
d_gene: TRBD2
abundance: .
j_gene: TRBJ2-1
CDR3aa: CASSLEGLEGDEQFF
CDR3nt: TGCGCCAGCAGCTTGGAGGGACTAGAAGGGGATGAGCAGTTCTTC

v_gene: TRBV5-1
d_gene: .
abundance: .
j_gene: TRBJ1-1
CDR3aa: CASSPDIMNTEAFF
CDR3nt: TGCGCCAGCAGCCCCGACATAATGAACACTGAAGCTTTCTTT

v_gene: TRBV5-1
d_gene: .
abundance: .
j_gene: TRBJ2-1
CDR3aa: CASSLAVDTEQFF
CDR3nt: TGCGCCAGCAGCTTGGCCGTGGACACGGAGCAGTTCTTC

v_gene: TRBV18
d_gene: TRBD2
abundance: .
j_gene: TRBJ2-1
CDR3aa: CASSPLAGVGVNEQFF
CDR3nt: TGTGCCAGCTCACCATTAGCGGGAGTGGGGGTCAATGAGCAGTTCTTC

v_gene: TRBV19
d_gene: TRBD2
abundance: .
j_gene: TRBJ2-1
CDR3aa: CASRRGTSGVDEQFF
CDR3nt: TGTGCCAGTAGGAGAGGGACTAGCGGGGTCGATGAGCAGTTCTTC

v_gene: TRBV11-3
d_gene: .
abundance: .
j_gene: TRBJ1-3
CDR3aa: CASSPRVLSGNTIYF
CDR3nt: TGTGCCAGCAGCCCCCGGGTACTCTCTGGAAACACCATATATTTT

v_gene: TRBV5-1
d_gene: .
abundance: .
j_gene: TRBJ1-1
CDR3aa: CASRVAGHTEAFF
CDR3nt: TGCGCCAGCAGAGTGGCAGGGCACACTGAAGCTTTCTTT

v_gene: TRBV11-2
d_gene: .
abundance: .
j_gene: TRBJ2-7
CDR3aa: CASSSHIADNEQYF
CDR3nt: TGTGCCAGCAGCTCCCACATAGCGGATAACGAGCAGTACTTC

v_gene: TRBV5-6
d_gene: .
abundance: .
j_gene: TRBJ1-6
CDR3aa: CASSLQGLESPLHF
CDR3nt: TGTGCCAGCAGCTTGCAGGGCCTCGAGTCACCCCTCCACTTT

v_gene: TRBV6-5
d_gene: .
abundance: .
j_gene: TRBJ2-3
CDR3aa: CASRLQGITDTQYF
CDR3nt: TGTGCCAGCAGACTACAGGGAATCACAGATACGCAGTATTTT

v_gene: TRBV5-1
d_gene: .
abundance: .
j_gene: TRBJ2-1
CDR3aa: CASSLPRGASRSSYNEQFF
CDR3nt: TGCGCCAGCAGCTTACCCCGTGGGGCGTCTAGGAGCTCCTACAATGAGCAGTTCTTC

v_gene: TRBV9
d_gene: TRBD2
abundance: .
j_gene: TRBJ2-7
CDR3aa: CASSVRLAGEKQYF
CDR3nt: TGTGCCAGCAGCGTACGACTAGCGGGAGAGAAGCAGTACTTC

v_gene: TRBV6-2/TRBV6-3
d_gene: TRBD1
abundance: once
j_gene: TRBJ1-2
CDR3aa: CASSKTPGGATYGYTF
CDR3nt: TGTGCCAGCAGTAAAACTCCAGGGGGCGCAACTTATGGCTACACCTTC

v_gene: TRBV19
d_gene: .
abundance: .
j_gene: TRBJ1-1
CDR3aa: CATRVNTEAFF
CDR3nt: TGTGCCACGAGGGTGAACACTGAAGCTTTCTTT

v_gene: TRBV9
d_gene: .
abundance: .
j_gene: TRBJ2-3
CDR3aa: CASSVARVDTQYF
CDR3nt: TGTGCCAGCAGCGTAGCTAGAGTAGATACGCAGTATTTT

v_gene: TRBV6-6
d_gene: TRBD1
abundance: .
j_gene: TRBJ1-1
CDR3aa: CASTDRGLWSTEAFF
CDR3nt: TGTGCCAGCACGGACAGGGGGCTCTGGAGCACTGAAGCTTTCTTT

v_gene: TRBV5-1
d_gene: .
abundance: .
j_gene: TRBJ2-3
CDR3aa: CASDLGGADTQYF
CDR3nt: TGCGCCAGCGACTTAGGGGGGGCAGATACGCAGTATTTT

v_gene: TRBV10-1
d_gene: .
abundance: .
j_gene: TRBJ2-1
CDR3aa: CASGQNFNEQFF
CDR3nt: TGCGCCAGCGGACAGAACTTCAATGAGCAGTTCTTC

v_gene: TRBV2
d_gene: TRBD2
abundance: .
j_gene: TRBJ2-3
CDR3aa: CASRKTSGRALLSTDTQYF
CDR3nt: TGTGCCAGCAGGAAGACTAGCGGGAGGGCCTTACTAAGCACAGATACGCAGTATTTT

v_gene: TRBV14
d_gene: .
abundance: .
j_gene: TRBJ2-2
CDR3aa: CASSQEWTTGELFF
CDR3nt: TGTGCCAGCAGCCAAGAATGGACAACCGGGGAGCTGTTTTTT

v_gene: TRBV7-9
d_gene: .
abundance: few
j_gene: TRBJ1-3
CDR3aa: CASSPGVSGNTIYF
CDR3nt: TGTGCCAGCAGCCCGGGTGTCTCTGGAAACACCATATATTTT

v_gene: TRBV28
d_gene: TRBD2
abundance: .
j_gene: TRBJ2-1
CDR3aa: CASSFAGEGEQFF
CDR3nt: TGTGCCAGCAGTTTTGCGGGAGAGGGTGAGCAGTTCTTC

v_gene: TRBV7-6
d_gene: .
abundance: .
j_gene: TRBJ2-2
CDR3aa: CASSASHNTGELFF
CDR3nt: TGTGCCAGCAGCGCCAGTCATAACACCGGGGAGCTGTTTTTT

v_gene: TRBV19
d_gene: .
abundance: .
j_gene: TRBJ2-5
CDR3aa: CASSYRGQETQYF
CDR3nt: TGTGCCAGTAGTTACCGGGGCCAAGAGACCCAGTACTTC

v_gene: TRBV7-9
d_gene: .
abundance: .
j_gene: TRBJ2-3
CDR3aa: CASSGKQGTDTQYF
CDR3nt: TGTGCCAGCAGCGGAAAACAGGGCACAGATACGCAGTATTTT

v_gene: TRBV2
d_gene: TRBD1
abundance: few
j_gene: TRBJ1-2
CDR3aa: CASRDTGGANGYTF
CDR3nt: TGTGCCAGCAGGGATACAGGGGGCGCGAATGGCTACACCTTC

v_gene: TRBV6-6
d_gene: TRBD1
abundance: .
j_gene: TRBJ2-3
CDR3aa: CASKGDRVRVQYF
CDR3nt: TGTGCCAGCAAAGGGGACAGGGTACGCGTACAGTATTTT

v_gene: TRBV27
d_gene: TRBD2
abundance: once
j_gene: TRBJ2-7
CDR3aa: CASRRGASSYEQYF
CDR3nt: TGTGCCAGCAGGCGGGGGGCGAGCTCCTACGAGCAGTACTTC

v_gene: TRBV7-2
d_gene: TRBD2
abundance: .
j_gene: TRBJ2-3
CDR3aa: CASSLLAGSPDTQYF
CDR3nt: TGTGCCAGCAGCTTACTAGCGGGGTCCCCGGATACGCAGTATTTT

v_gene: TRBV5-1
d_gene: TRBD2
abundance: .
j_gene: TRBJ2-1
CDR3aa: CASTPDPSGIGEQFF
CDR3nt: TGCGCCAGCACCCCGGACCCTAGCGGGATAGGTGAGCAGTTCTTC

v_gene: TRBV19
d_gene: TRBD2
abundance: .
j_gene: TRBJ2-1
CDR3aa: CASTIAGGRNEQFF
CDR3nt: TGTGCCAGTACGATAGCGGGAGGGCGGAATGAGCAGTTCTTC

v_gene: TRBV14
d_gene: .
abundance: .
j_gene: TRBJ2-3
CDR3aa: CTSSQDLAGDTQYF
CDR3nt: TGTACCAGCAGCCAAGATCTTGCAGGGGATACGCAGTATTTT

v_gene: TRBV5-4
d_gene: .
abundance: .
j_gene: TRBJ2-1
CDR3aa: CASSLASGSGDEQFF
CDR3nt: TGTGCCAGCAGCTTGGCTTCCGGGAGTGGCGATGAGCAGTTCTTC

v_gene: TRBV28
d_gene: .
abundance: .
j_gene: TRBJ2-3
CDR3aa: CAGGASGRTDTQYF
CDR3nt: TGTGCCGGGGGGGCTAGCGGTCGCACAGATACGCAGTATTTT

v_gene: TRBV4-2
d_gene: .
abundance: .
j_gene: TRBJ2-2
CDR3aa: CASSQAVANTGELFF
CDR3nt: TGTGCCAGCAGCCAAGCGGTGGCGAACACCGGGGAGCTGTTTTTT

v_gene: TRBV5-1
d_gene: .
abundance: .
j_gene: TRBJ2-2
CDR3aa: CASSLSTRGTVNTGELFF
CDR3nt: TGCGCCAGCAGCTTGTCAACTCGGGGGACAGTGAACACCGGGGAGCTGTTTTTT

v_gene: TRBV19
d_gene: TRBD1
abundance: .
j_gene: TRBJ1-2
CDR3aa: CATRGQGGGYTF
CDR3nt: TGTGCCACCAGAGGACAGGGCGGGGGCTACACCTTC

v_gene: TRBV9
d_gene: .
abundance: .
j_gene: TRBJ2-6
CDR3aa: CASSVYPQGSGANVLTF
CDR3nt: TGTGCCAGCAGCGTATACCCTCAGGGGTCTGGGGCCAACGTCCTGACTTTC

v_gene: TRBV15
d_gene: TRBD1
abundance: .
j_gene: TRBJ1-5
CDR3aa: CATSREPSGGQPQHF
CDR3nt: TGTGCCACCAGCAGAGAACCCTCAGGGGGTCAGCCCCAGCATTTT

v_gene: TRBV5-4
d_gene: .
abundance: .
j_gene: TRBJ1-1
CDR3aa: CASSLDPGDTEAFF
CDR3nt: TGTGCCAGCAGCTTGGACCCCGGGGACACTGAAGCTTTCTTT

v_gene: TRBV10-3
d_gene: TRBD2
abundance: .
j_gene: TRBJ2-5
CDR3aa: CAIKGRLAGGAQETQYF
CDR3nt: TGTGCCATCAAAGGGCGACTAGCGGGAGGAGCCCAAGAGACCCAGTACTTC